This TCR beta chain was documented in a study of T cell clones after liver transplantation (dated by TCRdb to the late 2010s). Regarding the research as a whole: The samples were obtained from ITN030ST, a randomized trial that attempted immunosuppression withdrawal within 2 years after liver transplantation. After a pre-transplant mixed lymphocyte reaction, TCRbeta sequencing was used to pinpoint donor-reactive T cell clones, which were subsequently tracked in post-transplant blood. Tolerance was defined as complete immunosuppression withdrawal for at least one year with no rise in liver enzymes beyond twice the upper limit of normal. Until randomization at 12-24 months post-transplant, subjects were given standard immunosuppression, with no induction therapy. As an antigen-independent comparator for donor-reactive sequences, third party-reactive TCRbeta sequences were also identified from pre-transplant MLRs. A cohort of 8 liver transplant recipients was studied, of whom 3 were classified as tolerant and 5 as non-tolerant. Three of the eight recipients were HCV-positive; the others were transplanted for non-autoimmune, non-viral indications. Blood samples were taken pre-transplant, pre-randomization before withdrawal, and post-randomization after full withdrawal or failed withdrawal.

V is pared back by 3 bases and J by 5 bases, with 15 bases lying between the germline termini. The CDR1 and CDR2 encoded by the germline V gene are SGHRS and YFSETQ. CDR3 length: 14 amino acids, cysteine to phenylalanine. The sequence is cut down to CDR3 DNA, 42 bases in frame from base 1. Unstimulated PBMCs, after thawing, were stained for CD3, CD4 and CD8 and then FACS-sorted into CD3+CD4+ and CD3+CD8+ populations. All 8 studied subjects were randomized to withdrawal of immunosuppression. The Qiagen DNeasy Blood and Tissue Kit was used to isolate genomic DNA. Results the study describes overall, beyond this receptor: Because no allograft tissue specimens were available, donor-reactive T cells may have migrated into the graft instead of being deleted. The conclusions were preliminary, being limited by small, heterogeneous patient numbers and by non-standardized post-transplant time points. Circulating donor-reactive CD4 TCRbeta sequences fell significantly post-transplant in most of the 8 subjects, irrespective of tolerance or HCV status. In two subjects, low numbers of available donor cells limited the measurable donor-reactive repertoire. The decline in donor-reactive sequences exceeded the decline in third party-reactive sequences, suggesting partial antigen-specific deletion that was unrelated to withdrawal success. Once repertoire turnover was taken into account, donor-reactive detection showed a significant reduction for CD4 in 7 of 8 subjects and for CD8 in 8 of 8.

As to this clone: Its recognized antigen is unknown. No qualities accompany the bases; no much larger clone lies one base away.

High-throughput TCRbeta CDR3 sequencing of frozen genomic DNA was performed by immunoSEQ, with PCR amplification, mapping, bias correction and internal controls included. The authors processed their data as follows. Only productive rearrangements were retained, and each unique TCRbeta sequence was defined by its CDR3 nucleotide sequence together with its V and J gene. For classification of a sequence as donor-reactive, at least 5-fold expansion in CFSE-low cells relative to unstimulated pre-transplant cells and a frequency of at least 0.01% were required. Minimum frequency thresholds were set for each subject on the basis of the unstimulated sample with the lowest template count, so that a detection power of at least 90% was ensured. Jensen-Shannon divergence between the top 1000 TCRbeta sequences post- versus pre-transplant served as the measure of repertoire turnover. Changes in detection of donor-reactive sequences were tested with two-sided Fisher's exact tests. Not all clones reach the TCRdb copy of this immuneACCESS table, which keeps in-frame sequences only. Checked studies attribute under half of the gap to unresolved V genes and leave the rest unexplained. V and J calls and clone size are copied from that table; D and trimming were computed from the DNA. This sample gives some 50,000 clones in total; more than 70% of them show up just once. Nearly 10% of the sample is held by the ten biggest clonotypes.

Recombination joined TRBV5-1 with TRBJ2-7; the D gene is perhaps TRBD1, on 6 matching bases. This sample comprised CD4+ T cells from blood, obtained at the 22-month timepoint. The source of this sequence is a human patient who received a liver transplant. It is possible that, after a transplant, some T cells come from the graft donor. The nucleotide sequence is TGCGCCAGCAGCTCTGGGAGCAGGGGAGACGAGCAGTACTTC. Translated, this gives CASSSGSRGDEQYF.